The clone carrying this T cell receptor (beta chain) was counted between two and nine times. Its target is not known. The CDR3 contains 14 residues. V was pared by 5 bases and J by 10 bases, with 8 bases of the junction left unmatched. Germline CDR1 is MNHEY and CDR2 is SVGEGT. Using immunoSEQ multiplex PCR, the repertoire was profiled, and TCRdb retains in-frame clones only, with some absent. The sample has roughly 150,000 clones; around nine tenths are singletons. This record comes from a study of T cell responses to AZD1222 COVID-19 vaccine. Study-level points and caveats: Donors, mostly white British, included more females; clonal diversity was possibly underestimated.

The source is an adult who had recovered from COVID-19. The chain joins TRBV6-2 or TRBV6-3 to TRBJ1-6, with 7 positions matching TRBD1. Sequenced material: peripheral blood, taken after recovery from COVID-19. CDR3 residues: CASSAGQRPSPLHF. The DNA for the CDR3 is TGTGCCAGCAGTGCGGGACAGAGGCCCTCACCCCTCCACTTT.